Below, 24 T cell receptor beta chains from the same sample are listed, as sequenced in a study of cytomegalovirus exposure and HLA in healthy donors. The PCR made use of 60 Vbeta and 13 Jbeta primers. Sequencing was performed with immunoSEQ multiplex PCR; in TCRdb, only in-frame clones are kept and a portion is missing. The sample includes some 150,000 clones, about four fifths of them seen just once. The sequencing input was PBMCs. The receptors come from a man younger than 45 in good health and CMV-seropositive.

This chain uses TRBV5-1 with TRBJ2-6; TRBD2 aligns across 14 bases. The CDR3 totals 19 residues. Germline loops: CDR1 SGHRS, CDR2 YFSETQ. J lost 2 bases, V lost 4 bases, and 8 bases had no gene match. The CDR3, as DNA: TGCGCCAGCAGCGGGACTAGCGGGAGTGTTAGGACTGGGGCCAACGTCCTGACTTTC. Protein product: CASSGTSGSVRTGANVLTF.

The genes are TRBV5-1 and TRBJ1-5, with D possibly being TRBD1 (6 bases). Germline loops: CDR1 SGHRS, CDR2 YFSETQ. The CDR3 length is 15 residues. V was clipped by 4 bases and J by 1 base, with 12 bases between them. The CDR3 sequence: CASSRWQGSNQPQHF. In nucleotides, the CDR3 is TGCGCCAGCAGCCGGTGGCAGGGGAGCAATCAGCCCCAGCATTTT.

The rearrangement links TRBV21-1 to TRBJ2-5; the table's D call, TRBD2, has no DNA check behind it. TRBV21-1 is described as a pseudogene. This CDR3 has 14 residues. CDR3 in amino acids: CASSKIAAGETQYF. The CDR3 bases are TGTGCCAGCAGCAAAATAGCGGCCGGGGAGACCCAGTACTTC.

The gene calls are TRBV4-1 and TRBJ2-5; 11 positions agree with TRBD2. The CDR3 loop spans 15 amino acids. The germline gives CDR1 MGHRA, CDR2 YSYEKL. Trimming cost V 0 bases and J 4 bases; bases outside gene matches: 1. The CDR3 loop reads CASSQDGTSGETQYF. CDR3 DNA: TGCGCCAGCAGCCAAGATGGGACTAGCGGAGAGACCCAGTACTTC.

The rearrangement uses TRBV11-2 and TRBJ2-5; TRBD2 matches 8 bases. The CDR3 covers 14 residues. Per the germline V gene, CDR1 is SGHAT and CDR2 is FQNNGV. With 5 bases clipped from V and 2 bases from J, the junction kept 4 bases outside the gene matches. The CDR3 here is CASSPTSVQETQYF. The CDR3 coding sequence is TGTGCCAGCAGCCCGACTAGCGTACAAGAGACCCAGTACTTC.

This clone was detected only once. The chain carries TRBV4-3 and TRBJ1-3; a weak D match, TRBD1 (5 bases). This CDR3 has 16 amino acids. Trimming stripped 2 bases from V and 2 bases from J, with 13 bases between. Germline CDR1 reads LGHNA; CDR2 reads YSLEER. The CDR3 protein is CASSQWGDLAGNTIYF. The CDR3 bases are TGCGCCAGCAGCCAATGGGGGGACCTCGCTGGAAACACCATATATTTT.

This chain links TRBV6-5 with TRBJ1-3, with D perhaps matching TRBD1 (6 bases). The CDR3 has 14 amino acids. Germline CDR1 MNHEY, CDR2 SVGAGI. V was clipped by 0 bases and J by 8 bases, with 11 bases between them. CDR3 amino acids: CASSYSRGTDTIYF. In DNA, the CDR3 is TGTGCCAGCAGTTACTCGAGGGGGACGGACACCATATATTTT.

This chain uses TRBV9 with TRBJ1-1, with D unresolved. The length of the CDR3 is 13 residues. Trimming left V 3 bases short and J 1 base short, with 7 bases between. CDR1 and CDR2 from the germline V gene are SGDLS and YYNGEE. CDR3: CASSAMRNTEAFF. In DNA form, the CDR3 reads TGTGCCAGCAGCGCCATGAGGAACACTGAAGCTTTCTTT.

The chain uses TRBV27 and TRBJ2-5; 11 nucleotides match TRBD2. The CDR3 runs to 15 residues. Germline trimming cut 6 bases from V and 4 bases from J; bases unmatched to any gene: 7. The germline gives CDR1 MNHEY, CDR2 SMNVEV (reference sequence). For the CDR3, the DNA is TGTGCCAGCAGCGATAGCGGGAGGGCCGCAGAGACCCAGTACTTC. This codes for CASSDSGRAAETQYF.

This chain joins TRBV5-6 and TRBJ1-2, with 7 positions matching TRBD1. In germline, CDR1 is SGHDT, CDR2 YYEEEE. The V and J ends lost 4 bases and 4 bases, in that order; junction bases with no gene match: 10. The CDR3 is 15 residues long. The CDR3 coding sequence is TGTGCCAGCAGCCTCAGGACAGGAGTGAGCTATGGCTACACCTTC. Its protein is CASSLRTGVSYGYTF.

The chain couples TRBV6-1 to TRBJ2-7, with no clear D. The CDR3 has 13 residues. V was pared by 2 bases and J by 7 bases, with 12 bases between. The germline V gene encodes CDR1 MNHNS and CDR2 SASEGT. CDR3 nucleotide sequence: TGTGCCAGCAGTGAATCCGAGGCTAGGGAGCAGTACTTC. It specifies CASSESEAREQYF.

The V gene is TRBV11-2, the J gene TRBJ2-4, with 7 bases fitting TRBD2. Trimming took 5 bases from V and 4 from J; bases not matched to a gene: 8. CDR3 length: 15 residues. The V gene's germline CDR1 is SGHAT and CDR2 FQNNGV. CDR3 sequence (DNA): TGTGCCAGCAGCATACGGGGGGAGCCAAAAAACATTCAGTACTTC. Its protein product is CASSIRGEPKNIQYF.

V and J are TRBV11-3 and TRBJ2-1; 9 bases align to TRBD2. Unmatched junction bases numbered 1, after V lost 4 bases and J lost 3 bases. The CDR3 runs 14 residues. Per germline, CDR1 SGHNT and CDR2 YENEEA. The CDR3 loop reads CASSSSGDYNEQFF. The DNA for the CDR3 is TGTGCCAGCAGCTCTAGCGGGGACTACAATGAGCAGTTCTTC.

The chain combines TRBV2 with TRBJ1-1, with 8 bases that match TRBD1. This CDR3 region has 15 residues. The germline CDR1 and CDR2 sequences are SNHLY and FYNNEI. J gave up 0 bases and V 5 bases, and 5 bases lay outside the gene matches. The DNA for the CDR3 is TGTGCCAGCAGTTGGAGACAGGGGATGAACACTGAAGCTTTCTTT. Protein sequence: CASSWRQGMNTEAFF. Looking up the rest from reference TRBV2 and TRBJ1-1 gives the full variable domain: EPEVTQTPSHQVTQMGQEVILRCVPISNHLYFYWYRQILGQKVEFLVSFYNNEISEKSEIFDDQFSVERPDGSNFTLKIRSTKLEDSAMYFCASSWRQGMNTEAFFGQGTRLTVV.

The chain employs TRBV19 and TRBJ2-1; TRBD1 matches 8 bases. V was clipped by 10 bases and J by 5 bases; unmatched bases: 16. The CDR3 contains 16 residues. Germline V gives CDR1 LNHDA, CDR2 SQIVND (reference sequence). The CDR3 region has the DNA TGTGCCACCCTCCAAGTCGGCAGGGGGCATAACAATGAGCAGTTCTTC. As protein: CATLQVGRGHNNEQFF.

The chain combines TRBV18 with TRBJ2-7; 10 bases are shared with TRBD1. The V and J ends lost 2 bases and 6 bases, in that order; junction bases with no gene match: 10. From germline, CDR1 is KGHSH and CDR2 LQKENI. CDR3 length equals 16 residues. The CDR3 DNA follows: TGTGCCAGCTCACCATTATTCCGGGACAGGGGTTTCGAGCAGTACTTC. Residues: CASSPLFRDRGFEQYF. The full variable domain, rest sourced from reference TRBV18 and TRBJ2-7, is NAGVMQNPRHLVRRRGQEARLRCSPMKGHSHVYWYRQLPEEGLKFMVYLQKENIIDESGMPKERFSAEFPKEGPSILRIQQVVRGDSAAYFCASSPLFRDRGFEQYFGPGTRLTVT.

The gene calls are TRBV7-2 and TRBJ2-3; 8 nucleotides match TRBD2. V shed 4 bases and J 0 bases; nucleotides not matched to a gene: 3. This CDR3 has 15 amino acids. The germline CDR1 and CDR2 sequences are SGHTA and FQGNSA. As DNA, the CDR3 is TGTGCCAGCAGCTCCGGGACTAGAAGCACAGATACGCAGTATTTT. Translating gives CASSSGTRSTDTQYF.

This clone was seen a single time. V usage is TRBV4-1 and J usage is TRBJ1-5; 9 nucleotides align to TRBD1. Germline CDR1 and CDR2: MGHRA and YSYEKL. V dropped 3 bases and J dropped 6; count of bases not matched to a gene: 6. The CDR3 extends over 15 amino acids. Here the CDR3 DNA reads TGCGCCAGCAGCCATGGGGACAGGGTCCGTCAGCCCCAGCATTTT. This encodes CASSHGDRVRQPQHF.

This clone was recorded once. The chain recombines TRBV5-4 with TRBJ2-7, with 8 bases lining up with TRBD1. Unmatched junction bases numbered 5, after V lost 0 bases and J lost 3 bases. The CDR3 has 15 amino acids. Germline CDR1 and CDR2: SGHNT and YYREEE (reference sequence). CDR3 in DNA: TGTGCCAGCAGCTTGGTCGGGACAGGTATCTACGAGCAGTACTTC. Its protein product is CASSLVGTGIYEQYF. Drawing the rest from reference TRBV5-4 and TRBJ2-7, the complete variable domain is ETGVTQSPTHLIKTRGQQVTLRCSSQSGHNTVSWYQQALGQGPQFIFQYYREEENGRGNFPPRFSGLQFPNYSSELNVNALELDDSALYLCASSLVGTGIYEQYFGPGTRLTVT.

In this sample, this clone turned up a few times. The gene calls are TRBV2 and TRBJ2-1, with 9 bases that match TRBD2. The V gene end was trimmed by 7 bases and the J gene end by 8 bases; junction bases not matched to a gene: 6. Germline loops: CDR1 SNHLY, CDR2 FYNNEI. This CDR3 contains 13 residues. DNA for the CDR3: TGTGCCAGCAATAGCGGGAGTGGAGATGAGCAGTTCTTC. Protein product: CASNSGSGDEQFF.

This clone was counted a few times. The rearrangement uses TRBV10-3 and TRBJ2-3; the match to TRBD2 covers 14 bases. The CDR3 totals 16 residues. Unmatched junction bases numbered 9, after V lost 7 bases and J lost 6 bases. CDR1 and CDR2 (germline): ENHRY, SYGVKD. The CDR3 here is CAINPTSGGAVDTQYF. In DNA, the CDR3 is TGTGCCATCAACCCGACTAGCGGGGGGGCCGTGGATACGCAGTATTTT.

This chain joins TRBV18 and TRBJ1-5; TRBD1 matches at 7 bases. CDR1 is KGHSH and CDR2 is LQKENI in the germline V gene. J lost 4 bases, V lost 8 bases, and 5 bases had no gene match. This CDR3 comprises 13 residues. The CDR3 region is CASTQQGNQPQHF. The CDR3 DNA follows: TGTGCCAGCACCCAACAGGGGAATCAGCCCCAGCATTTT.

About this clone: A read error may produce the germline difference seen at one junction end. V gene TRBV27 combines with J gene TRBJ2-6; 8 nucleotides agree with TRBD1. The CDR3 is 20 residues long. Looked up from germline, CDR1 is MNHEY and CDR2 is SMNVEV (reference sequence). The CDR3 protein is CASSFIHLGQVVSGANGLTF. The CDR3, as DNA: TGTGCCAGCAGTTTTATTCATCTGGGACAGGTGGTCTCTGGGGCCAACGGCCTGACTTTC.

J is TRBJ2-1 and V is TRBV5-1; 7 bases fit TRBD2. Germline values: CDR1 SGHRS, CDR2 YFSETQ. Trimming at V came to 0 bases and at J to 7 bases, leaving 10 bases not matched to a gene. This CDR3 spans 16 amino acids. CDR3: CASSLGGWEGRNEQFF. CDR3 nucleotides: TGCGCCAGCAGCTTGGGGGGGTGGGAGGGCCGGAATGAGCAGTTCTTC.